The next 32 T cell receptor beta chains were all read from a single sample in a study of shared clonotypes between healthy human individuals. TCRdb's copy holds only in-frame clones and misses some; the assay was immunoSEQ multiplex PCR. The repertoire consists of some 2.3 million clones, with approximately 93% occurring once and the leading ten covering approximately 0.4%. Sequencing was done on a sample of naive CD4+ T cells from PBMCs. Subset specified: CD45RA+ positively selected. These receptors all come from a man younger than 35 in good health. Some clones in this sample may be carry-over from other donors' samples.

The chain joins TRBV7-2 to TRBJ1-3, with D uncertain. Per germline, CDR1 SGHTA and CDR2 FQGNSA. The length of the CDR3 is 16 residues. The V end was cut by 2 bases, the J end by 4 bases, with 15 bases between. The CDR3 coding sequence is TGTGCCAGCAGCTTATACCCCAGTCCGGGCGGAAACACCATATATTTT. Protein product: CASSLYPSPGGNTIYF.

The rearrangement uses TRBV28 and TRBJ1-1, with 8 bases identical to TRBD1. This CDR3 is 14 amino acids long. With 5 bases clipped from V and 5 bases from J, the junction kept 7 bases outside the gene matches. Germline CDR1 is MDHEN and CDR2 is SYDVKM. The CDR3 loop is CASSVRQGWTEAFF. The DNA of the CDR3 is TGTGCCAGCAGTGTCCGACAGGGGTGGACTGAAGCTTTCTTT.

The CDR3 DNA reads TGTGCCAGCAGTGAAGGACTCTCAGGGACTGAAGCTTTCTTT. It encodes CASSEGLSGTEAFF. The V gene is TRBV2, the J gene TRBJ1-1; D may be TRBD1 (5 bases). This CDR3 is built from 14 residues. V was clipped by 1 base and J by 5 bases, with 11 bases between them. The germline gives CDR1 SNHLY, CDR2 FYNNEI.

Note on this clone: Other DNA sequences in this specimen translate into the identical CDR3. The chain carries TRBV5-1 and TRBJ2-7; 13 nucleotides line up with TRBD2. The length of the CDR3 is 15 residues. Losses at the gene ends were 4 bases for V and 3 bases for J; bases not matched to a gene: 4. CDR1 is SGHRS and CDR2 is YFSETQ in the germline V gene. The CDR3 coding sequence is TGCGCCAGCAGCCTGGGGACTAGCGGGGTCTACGAGCAGTACTTC. Protein: CASSLGTSGVYEQYF.

This sequence joins TRBV5-1 and TRBJ1-1, with D perhaps TRBD1 (6 bases). V lost 4 bases to trimming and J lost 2 bases, with 24 bases between them. The CDR3 consists of 18 residues. Germline CDR1 and CDR2: SGHRS and YFSETQ. The CDR3 bases are TGCGCCAGCAGCCCTTCCATACCTCGTGCAGGGGCTAACACTGAAGCTTTCTTT. Amino acid sequence: CASSPSIPRAGANTEAFF.

This chain uses TRBV5-8 with TRBJ2-7; a possible D gene is TRBD2 (5 bases). Trimming removed 1 base at V and 6 bases at J, with 14 bases between. This CDR3 is 14 amino acids long. The germline gives CDR1 SGHTS, CDR2 YDEGEE. CDR3 residues: CASSLRRVGPEQYF. Here the CDR3 DNA reads TGTGCCAGCAGCTTGAGGCGGGTAGGGCCCGAGCAGTACTTC.

This chain links TRBV5-5 with TRBJ1-3, with 7 bases aligning to TRBD1. The CDR3 totals 14 residues. The junction had 3 bases not matched to a gene; V was cut back by 2 bases and J by 4 bases. Germline CDR1 and CDR2: SGHKS and YYEKEE (reference sequence). The CDR3 is CASSFTGVGNTIYF. The CDR3 DNA follows: TGTGCCAGCAGCTTTACAGGGGTAGGAAACACCATATATTTT.

The chain links TRBV16 to TRBJ2-2; D perhaps matches TRBD2 (6 bases). The CDR3 has 12 amino acids. Trimming took off 3 bases at V and 8 bases at J, with 7 bases between the two ends. Germline CDR1 reads KGHSY; CDR2 reads FQNENV. CDR3 bases: TGTGCCAGCAGCCATCGGGAGGGGGAGCTGTTTTTT. Its protein is CASSHREGELFF.

The chain employs TRBV27 and TRBJ2-5; 12 bases align to TRBD1. Germline assignment: CDR1 MNHEY and CDR2 SMNVEV (reference sequence). J gave up 7 bases and V 6 bases, and 12 bases lay outside the gene matches. This CDR3 is 16 amino acids long. The CDR3 spells CASSPRGQGALGTQYF. The CDR3 DNA sequence: TGTGCCAGCAGCCCCCGGGGACAGGGGGCTCTGGGGACCCAGTACTTC.

This clone has only a few counts. This chain uses TRBV2 with TRBJ1-1, with TRBD1 as a possible D gene (5 bases). The CDR3 is 14 residues long. Between the trimmed V and J ends, which lost 6 bases and 4 bases, there was a span of 15 bases. Germline loops: CDR1 SNHLY, CDR2 FYNNEI. In DNA form, the CDR3 reads TGTGCCAGCAGACCGAGACAGCGTGTCACTGAAGCTTTCTTT. This gives the protein CASRPRQRVTEAFF.

The V and J genes are TRBV7-8 and TRBJ2-5; 8 bases agree with TRBD2. Germline CDR1 and CDR2: SGHVS and FQNEAQ. The CDR3 covers 15 residues. The trim removed 3 bases at V and 4 bases at J, leaving 7 bases unmatched. CDR3 protein: CASSLSSGARETQYF. CDR3 DNA sequence: TGTGCCAGCAGCTTGAGTAGCGGGGCCCGAGAGACCCAGTACTTC.

This clone was picked up one time. The rearrangement uses TRBV5-1 and TRBJ1-2; 9 bases align to TRBD1. CDR1 and CDR2 from the germline V gene are SGHRS and YFSETQ. With V trimmed by 0 bases and J by 13 bases, 7 bases remained unmatched. The CDR3 spans 13 residues. The CDR3 region is CASSLEGQGVSTF. In DNA form, the CDR3 reads TGCGCCAGCAGCTTGGAGGGACAGGGTGTCTCCACCTTC.

The chain employs TRBV6-5 and TRBJ2-3; D might be TRBD1 or TRBD2, each matching 6 bases. This CDR3 is built from 15 residues. Trimming pared 5 bases from V and 2 bases from J, leaving 14 bases between. Germline CDR1 MNHEY, CDR2 SVGAGI. CDR3 nucleotides: TGTGCCAGCAGTAAGGGGGACTCACACACAGATACGCAGTATTTT. Translating gives CASSKGDSHTDTQYF.

For this clone: The identical CDR3 is also encoded by other nucleotide sequences in the sample. The chain combines TRBV6-5 with TRBJ1-1, with D unclear. This CDR3 is built from 11 residues. Trimming shortened V by 8 bases and J by 1 base, and 5 bases separated the two germline ends. Germline assignment: CDR1 MNHEY and CDR2 SVGAGI. The CDR3, as DNA: TGTGCCAGCCGTGGGAACACTGAAGCTTTCTTT. Its protein product is CASRGNTEAFF.

This chain uses TRBV7-9 with TRBJ2-2; D possibly matches TRBD1 or TRBD2 (5 bases each). The germline gives CDR1 SEHNR, CDR2 FQNEAQ (reference sequence). The CDR3 consists of 18 residues. The V gene lost 2 bases and the J gene lost 5 bases, with 21 bases spanning the gap. CDR3 sequence: CASSLNNNPAWGTGELFF. CDR3 DNA: TGTGCCAGCAGCTTAAATAACAACCCAGCCTGGGGGACCGGGGAGCTGTTTTTT.

This clone has just one count. The rearrangement links TRBV29-1 to TRBJ2-7, with TRBD1 identical over 8 bases. The germline V gene encodes CDR1 SQVTM and CDR2 ANQGSEA. V lost 6 bases, J lost 2 bases, and 15 bases stayed unmatched. There are 16 residues in the CDR3. The CDR3 nucleotides read TGCAGCGTGGAGGGTGCAGGGGGCGACGGAGCCTACGAGCAGTACTTC. Its protein is CSVEGAGGDGAYEQYF.

J is TRBJ2-2 and V is TRBV10-3; 12 bases are shared with TRBD2. Per germline, CDR1 ENHRY and CDR2 SYGVKD. Unmatched junction bases numbered 4, after V lost 6 bases and J lost 5 bases. This CDR3 is built from 15 residues. The CDR3 sequence: CAIRRTSGETGELFF. CDR3 DNA: TGTGCCATCAGACGGACTAGCGGGGAAACCGGGGAGCTGTTTTTT.

The rearrangement joins TRBV18 to TRBJ2-7; TRBD2 matches at 9 bases. The length of the CDR3 is 14 residues. The ends lost 6 bases at V and 0 bases at J; junction bases unmatched: 3. From germline, CDR1 is KGHSH and CDR2 LQKENI. The CDR3 loop is CASSSGGISYEQYF. The CDR3 nucleotides read TGTGCCAGCTCTAGCGGGGGAATCTCCTACGAGCAGTACTTC.

The J gene is TRBJ2-7, the V gene TRBV29-1, with 8 bases fitting TRBD2. The V segment lost 5 bases and the J segment 7 bases; nucleotides outside the gene matches: 10. Germline CDR1 reads SQVTM; CDR2 reads ANQGSEA. The CDR3 is 13 amino acids. CDR3 sequence: CSVRAGGTWEQYF. The CDR3 DNA is TGCAGCGTTCGGGCGGGGGGTACGTGGGAGCAGTACTTC.

The J gene is TRBJ1-1, the V gene TRBV14; D ambiguous. Trimming removed 1 base from V and 4 bases from J, with 10 bases in between. Germline CDR1 and CDR2: SGHDN and FVKESK. The CDR3 extends over 14 amino acids. The DNA of the CDR3 is TGTGCCAGCAGCCAAGTGGCGGAGGTCACTGAAGCTTTCTTT. It encodes CASSQVAEVTEAFF.

The chain is built from TRBV30 and TRBJ1-4, with D maybe TRBD1 (5 bases). From germline, CDR1 is GTSNPN and CDR2 SVGIG (reference sequence). The V and J ends lost 2 bases and 9 bases respectively, with 19 bases between them. There are 15 residues in the CDR3. For the CDR3, the DNA is TGTGCCTGGAGTAAGGGACCGAGAGGCGAGAAAAAACTGTTTTTT. Translating it yields CAWSKGPRGEKKLFF.

V usage is TRBV28 and J usage is TRBJ1-1; 10 bases are shared with TRBD1. Germline V gives CDR1 MDHEN, CDR2 SYDVKM. The CDR3 runs 14 residues. The V gene end was trimmed by 5 bases and the J gene end by 4 bases; junction bases not matched to a gene: 4. CDR3 residues: CASSGDRGVTEAFF. The DNA for the CDR3 is TGTGCCAGCAGTGGGGACAGGGGTGTCACTGAAGCTTTCTTT. The whole variable domain, remainder taken from reference TRBV28 and TRBJ1-1, is DVKVTQSSRYLVKRTGEKVFLECVQDMDHENMFWYRQDPGLGLRLIYFSYDVKMKEKGDIPEGYSVSREKKERFSLILESASTNQTSMYLCASSGDRGVTEAFFGQGTRLTVV.

This chain connects TRBV28 to TRBJ2-5; D possibly matches TRBD1 or TRBD2 (5 bases each). The CDR3 spans 14 residues. V dropped 4 bases and J dropped 5 bases, with 14 bases sitting between them. The germline gives CDR1 MDHEN, CDR2 SYDVKM. CDR3 in amino acids: CASSSWGSRETQYF. The CDR3 DNA reads TGTGCCAGCAGTTCCTGGGGGTCTCGGGAGACCCAGTACTTC.

The chain carries TRBV6-1 and TRBJ2-7; D assignment may be TRBD1 or TRBD2 (5 bases each). With 6 bases removed from V and 3 bases from J, the gap between germline ends came to 15 bases. Germline V gene sequence: CDR1 MNHNS, CDR2 SASEGT. CDR3 length equals 14 residues. The CDR3 DNA follows: TGTGCCAGCAGGACCGGGACGAATCTCTACGAGCAGTACTTC. Its translation: CASRTGTNLYEQYF.

The CDR3 spells CASSRSGLAGEETQYF. CDR3 bases: TGTGCCAGCAGCCGATCGGGACTAGCGGGAGAAGAGACCCAGTACTTC. The V and J genes are TRBV2 and TRBJ2-5, with 14 bases identical to TRBD2. The CDR3 spans 16 residues. The ends lost 6 bases at V and 3 bases at J; junction bases unmatched: 6. Germline assignment: CDR1 SNHLY and CDR2 FYNNEI.

The gene calls are TRBV28 and TRBJ1-5; tentatively, D is TRBD1 (5 bases). The germline gives CDR1 MDHEN, CDR2 SYDVKM. V lost 6 bases to trimming and J lost 7 bases, with 19 bases between them. The CDR3 sequence is 15 residues long. CDR3 coding DNA: TGTGCCAGCAGCCGGCCGCAGGGCTCGAGCCAGCCCCAGCATTTT. This encodes CASSRPQGSSQPQHF.

This sequence joins TRBV7-6 and TRBJ2-2, with TRBD2 matching 11 bases. Germline V gene sequence: CDR1 SGHVS, CDR2 FNYEAQ. The J segment lost 8 bases and the V segment lost 1 base, leaving 12 bases of the junction unmatched. This CDR3 spans 18 amino acids. The CDR3: CASSLESSGRAGFGELFF. Written as DNA, the CDR3 is TGTGCCAGCAGCTTAGAGAGTAGCGGGAGGGCCGGATTTGGGGAGCTGTTTTTT.

J is TRBJ2-1 and V is TRBV5-5; unclear D gene. CDR1 is SGHKS, CDR2 YYEKEE, per germline (reference sequence). Between the trimmed V and J ends, which lost 4 bases and 9 bases, there was a span of 8 bases. This CDR3 has 11 amino acids. CDR3 coding DNA: TGTGCCAGCAGCCCTCCAGGTGAGCAGTTCTTC. Its protein product is CASSPPGEQFF.

V is TRBV29-1 and J is TRBJ2-7; 8 positions match TRBD1. With V trimmed by 6 bases and J by 2 bases, 9 bases remained unmatched. The CDR3 runs to 14 residues. CDR1 is SQVTM, CDR2 ANQGSEA, per germline. The CDR3 is CSVAAQGATYEQYF. CDR3 bases: TGCAGCGTGGCCGCTCAGGGGGCAACCTACGAGCAGTACTTC.

V and J are TRBV28 and TRBJ2-5; no clear D. Trimming pared 5 bases from V and 4 bases from J, leaving 14 bases between. This CDR3 has 14 residues. The germline V gene encodes CDR1 MDHEN and CDR2 SYDVKM. The CDR3 DNA sequence: TGTGCCAGCAGTCCCCCCCCCTCGGGAGAGACCCAGTACTTC. Amino acid sequence: CASSPPPSGETQYF.

The rearrangement uses TRBV6-1 and TRBJ2-3; a weak D match, TRBD1 (6 bases). Germline V gene data show CDR1 as MNHNS and CDR2 as SASEGT. V lost 2 bases and J lost 4, with 13 bases in between. CDR3 length: 15 amino acids. CDR3 DNA sequence: TGTGCCAGCAGTGAACTGGGCAGGGGCGCAGATACGCAGTATTTT. It specifies CASSELGRGADTQYF.

The chain is built from TRBV6-5 and TRBJ1-4, with D maybe TRBD1 (6 bases). The V gene's germline CDR1 is MNHEY and CDR2 SVGAGI. CDR3 length equals 15 residues. With 6 bases removed from V and 8 bases from J, the gap between germline ends came to 19 bases. CDR3 DNA sequence: TGTGCCAGCAGGGTAAACAGGGATGTAAGAGAAAAACTGTTTTTT. Protein sequence: CASRVNRDVREKLFF.